One and the same sample provided the 32 T cell receptor beta chains below, sequenced in a study of blood T cell repertoires in COVID-19. Sequencing used immunoSEQ multiplex PCR; TCRdb keeps in-frame clones, though not all of them. The table has over 75,000 clones, approximately 87% seen once. The sample comprised peripheral blood. These receptor sequences come from a human donor in a cohort sampled during active COVID-19.

The chain uses TRBV19 and TRBJ2-2; maybe TRBD2 (6 bases). The germline gives CDR1 LNHDA, CDR2 SQIVND (reference sequence). The ends were cut back, 2 bases at V and 0 bases at J, with 13 bases in the middle. This CDR3 region has 17 residues. CDR3 sequence reads: CASSIIPGSANTGELFF. The CDR3 DNA follows: TGTGCCAGTAGTATAATTCCCGGGAGCGCGAACACCGGGGAGCTGTTTTTT.

The gene calls are TRBV2 and TRBJ2-2; TRBD1 might be the D (6 bases). V lost 7 bases to trimming and J lost 5 bases, with 8 bases between them. The CDR3 length is 12 residues. Germline lookup yields CDR1 SNHLY and CDR2 FYNNEI. The CDR3 sequence is CASTQGTGELFF. The CDR3 nucleotides are TGTGCCAGCACCCAGGGGACCGGGGAGCTGTTTTTT.

V usage is TRBV12-3 or TRBV12-4 and J usage is TRBJ1-2, with a possible D match to TRBD1 (5 bases). This CDR3 has 13 amino acids. The V end lost 5 bases, the J end lost 2 bases, and 9 bases lay between the germline ends. CDR3 region: CASSADRNYGYTF. The CDR3 DNA reads TGTGCCAGCAGTGCAGACAGAAACTATGGCTACACCTTC.

The rearrangement joins TRBV3-1 (or the pseudogene TRBV3-2) to TRBJ2-1; 9 nucleotides agree with TRBD1. The CDR3 totals 16 residues. The germline V gene encodes CDR1 LGHDT and CDR2 YNNKEL (reference sequence). The trim removed 0 bases at V and 5 bases at J, leaving 5 bases unmatched. CDR3 sequence (DNA): TGTGCCAGCAGCCAAGACAGGGGGACAGGGAACAATGAGCAGTTCTTC. This codes for CASSQDRGTGNNEQFF.

This clone was observed a few times. The chain joins TRBV7-3 to TRBJ2-1, with 8 bases fitting TRBD2. Germline CDR1 reads SGHTA; CDR2 reads FQGTGA. The ends lost 3 bases at V and 6 bases at J; junction bases unmatched: 1. The CDR3 covers 13 residues. CDR3 in amino acids: CASSLGLGNEQFF. CDR3 coding DNA: TGTGCCAGCAGCTTGGGACTAGGCAATGAGCAGTTCTTC.

The chain uses TRBV5-1 and TRBJ1-1, with 8 positions matching TRBD1. The CDR3 spans 15 residues. Per germline, CDR1 SGHRS and CDR2 YFSETQ. V lost 6 bases to trimming and J lost 2 bases; unmatched junction nucleotides: 9. This chain's CDR3 is CASTPLGQANTEAFF. In nucleotides, the CDR3 is TGCGCCAGCACCCCTCTGGGACAGGCAAACACTGAAGCTTTCTTT.

The rearrangement joins TRBV11-2 to TRBJ1-1; 10 positions match TRBD1. The V and J ends lost 1 base and 2 bases, in that order; junction bases with no gene match: 10. The CDR3 spans 18 residues. Germline V gene sequence: CDR1 SGHAT, CDR2 FQNNGV. The CDR3 coding sequence is TGTGCCAGCAGCTTAGGGCGGGACAGGGGCCCCTTTAACACTGAAGCTTTCTTT. Translating it yields CASSLGRDRGPFNTEAFF.

This clone was picked up one time. The chain is built from TRBV12-3 or TRBV12-4 and TRBJ2-7; D call uncertain. The CDR3 consists of 13 residues. Trimming shortened V by 1 base and J by 8 bases, and 12 bases separated the two germline ends. The CDR3 DNA is TGTGCCAGCAGTTTAGGGTCCAACTTCAAGCAGTACTTC. Translated, it gives CASSLGSNFKQYF.

The rearrangement joins TRBV9 to TRBJ1-3; 8 bases agree with TRBD1. The junction had 8 bases not matched to a gene; V was cut back by 3 bases and J by 9 bases. CDR1 and CDR2 from the germline V gene are SGDLS and YYNGEE. The CDR3 has 14 amino acids. The CDR3 is CASSETGAWGTIYF. The CDR3 DNA is TGTGCCAGCAGCGAGACAGGGGCTTGGGGCACCATATATTTT.

The V call is TRBV29-1, the J call TRBJ2-5; tentative D call: TRBD1 (5 bases). The germline gives CDR1 SQVTM, CDR2 ANQGSEA. V lost 5 bases and J lost 5, with 9 bases in between. CDR3 size: 11 residues. This CDR3 reads CSVSGSETQYF. CDR3 in DNA: TGCAGCGTTTCAGGGTCGGAGACCCAGTACTTC.

This clone was detected a few times. This chain connects TRBV6-5 to TRBJ1-2, with a tentative D call TRBD1 (5 bases). Germline V gene sequence: CDR1 MNHEY, CDR2 SVGAGI. The CDR3 is 15 residues long. V was clipped by 5 bases and J by 4 bases, with 17 bases between them. The CDR3 bases are TGTGCCAGCAGTCCCTCTCCCAGGGCGACCTATGGCTACACCTTC. It specifies CASSPSPRATYGYTF.

The V gene is TRBV30, the J gene TRBJ1-6; 11 bases are shared with TRBD1. The CDR3 runs 18 residues. The germline CDR1 and CDR2 sequences are GTSNPN and SVGIG (reference sequence). Trimming removed 3 bases from V and 9 bases from J; junction bases left unmatched: 16. The CDR3 loop reads CAWRVVRGQGVTASPLHF. The CDR3 nucleotides are TGTGCCTGGAGGGTAGTCCGGGGACAGGGGGTTACAGCTTCACCCCTCCACTTT. Combining the CDR3 with reference TRBV30 and TRBJ1-6 gives the whole variable domain SQTIHQWPATLVQPVGSPLSLECTVEGTSNPNLYWYRQAAGRGLQLLFYSVGIGQISSEVPQNLSASRPQDRQFILSSKKLLLSDSGFYLCAWRVVRGQGVTASPLHFGNGTRLTVT.

The gene calls are TRBV19 and TRBJ1-1; no firm D call. Trimming took 1 base from V and 0 from J, leaving 9 bases between them. CDR3 length: 15 amino acids. Germline CDR1 and CDR2: LNHDA and SQIVND (reference sequence). CDR3 residues: CASSIGQGMNTEAFF. The CDR3, as DNA: TGTGCCAGTAGTATAGGACAAGGAATGAACACTGAAGCTTTCTTT.

The chain couples TRBV7-2 to TRBJ1-1; D is uncertain. Germline loops: CDR1 SGHTA, CDR2 FQGNSA. V lost 4 bases to trimming and J lost 4 bases, with 13 bases between them. CDR3 length: 14 amino acids. CDR3 region: CASSSPGRSTEAFF. CDR3 sequence (DNA): TGTGCCAGCAGCTCCCCGGGGAGGAGCACTGAAGCTTTCTTT. The whole variable domain, remainder taken from reference TRBV7-2 and TRBJ1-1, is GAGVSQSPSNKVTEKGKDVELRCDPISGHTALYWYRQSLGQGLEFLIYFQGNSAPDKSGLPSDRFSAERTGGSVSTLTIQRTQQEDSAVYLCASSSPGRSTEAFFGQGTRLTVV.

The rearrangement uses TRBV5-1 and TRBJ2-5; no definite D call. The CDR3 totals 14 residues. The V and J ends lost 4 bases and 2 bases respectively, with 12 bases between them. CDR1 and CDR2 (germline): SGHRS, YFSETQ. CDR3 coding DNA: TGCGCCAGCAGCATAGCCGGCGTACAAGAGACCCAGTACTTC. Translating it yields CASSIAGVQETQYF.

J is TRBJ2-5 and V is TRBV19; D is uncertain. Germline lookup yields CDR1 LNHDA and CDR2 SQIVND (reference sequence). There are 13 residues in the CDR3. V lost 6 bases to trimming and J lost 5 bases, with 13 bases between them. In DNA, the CDR3 is TGTGCCAGTAGCACCCCCCCCCGGGAGACCCAGTACTTC. This encodes CASSTPPRETQYF. Using reference TRBV19 and TRBJ2-5 for the parts outside the CDR3, the full variable domain is DGGITQSPKYLFRKEGQNVTLSCEQNLNHDAMYWYRQDPGQGLRLIYYSQIVNDFQKGDIAEGYSVSREKKESFPLTVTSAQKNPTAFYLCASSTPPRETQYFGPGTRLLVL.

The chain recombines TRBV16 with TRBJ2-7; D perhaps matches TRBD2 (6 bases). Between the trimmed V and J ends, which lost 4 bases and 4 bases, there was a span of 20 bases. In germline, CDR1 is KGHSY, CDR2 FQNENV. CDR3 length: 16 amino acids. The CDR3 region is CASSLSSAAGSYEQYF. CDR3 coding DNA: TGTGCCAGCAGCCTGTCGTCCGCGGCCGGGAGTTACGAGCAGTACTTC.

For this clone: Mismatch with germline at one junction end may stem from a read error. The J gene is TRBJ2-3, the V gene TRBV7-7; 9 nucleotides line up with TRBD2. Germline values: CDR1 SSHAT, CDR2 FNYEAQ (reference sequence). The CDR3 runs 16 residues. The chain's CDR3 is CASSPSGGLPVDTQYF. The CDR3 nucleotides are TGTGCTAGCAGCCCAAGCGGGGGGCTGCCGGTAGATACGCAGTATTTT.

This chain joins TRBV6-5 and TRBJ2-3, with 8 nucleotides matching TRBD1. This CDR3 spans 14 amino acids. The V segment lost 6 bases and the J segment 7 bases; nucleotides outside the gene matches: 9. Per the germline V gene, CDR1 is MNHEY and CDR2 is SVGAGI. The CDR3 sequence is CASSRDRNGNTQYF. CDR3 DNA: TGTGCCAGCAGCCGGGACAGGAATGGGAATACGCAGTATTTT.

This clone was counted once. V is TRBV4-1 and J is TRBJ1-1; TRBD1 matches at 7 bases. The CDR3 totals 16 residues. V shed 2 bases, J shed 0 bases, and the junction held 6 bases outside the gene matches. The germline CDR1 and CDR2 sequences are MGHRA and YSYEKL. CDR3 nucleotide sequence: TGCGCCAGCAGCCAAAATCCGGGACAGCTGAACACTGAAGCTTTCTTT. Amino acid sequence: CASSQNPGQLNTEAFF.

This clone appeared once. The chain employs TRBV15 and TRBJ1-2; D unresolved. This CDR3 is built from 13 residues. CDR1 and CDR2 from the germline V gene are LNHNV and YYDKDF (reference sequence). V lost 0 bases to trimming and J lost 8 bases, with 10 bases between them. The chain's CDR3 is CATSREIGDGYTF. In DNA form, the CDR3 reads TGTGCCACCAGCAGAGAGATCGGAGACGGCTACACCTTC.

This chain joins TRBV24-1 and TRBJ1-4; D might be TRBD1 (5 bases). Germline V lookup: CDR1 KGHDR, CDR2 SFDVKD. V was shortened by 3 bases and J by 2 bases, with 9 bases between the two germline ends. The CDR3 covers 15 residues. CDR3 sequence reads: CATSDPRGTNEKLFF. The CDR3, as DNA: TGTGCCACCAGTGATCCCCGGGGGACTAATGAAAAACTGTTTTTT.

The chain uses TRBV5-8 and TRBJ1-5; TRBD1 matches 8 bases. V was clipped by 4 bases and J by 2 bases; unmatched bases: 11. Germline loops: CDR1 SGHTS, CDR2 YDEGEE. This CDR3 has 17 residues. The CDR3 coding sequence is TGTGCCAGCAGCGCTGGACAGGGAGGGATGGGCAATCAGCCCCAGCATTTT. Its protein is CASSAGQGGMGNQPQHF.

V usage is TRBV19 and J usage is TRBJ1-5, with 10 bases matching TRBD1. The germline V gene encodes CDR1 LNHDA and CDR2 SQIVND (reference sequence). The CDR3 is 15 amino acids. The V gene end was trimmed by 3 bases and the J gene end by 2 bases; junction bases not matched to a gene: 1. The CDR3 region is CASSIGTGGNQPQHF. CDR3 DNA sequence: TGTGCCAGTAGTATCGGGACAGGGGGCAATCAGCCCCAGCATTTT.

This clone showed up just a few times. This sequence joins TRBV7-2 and TRBJ1-5; 10 bases align to TRBD1. The junction had 9 bases not matched to a gene; V was cut back by 4 bases and J by 0 bases. Looked up from germline, CDR1 is SGHTA and CDR2 is FQGNSA. The CDR3 extends over 18 amino acids. CDR3 sequence reads: CASSWGQGLVYSNQPQHF. DNA for the CDR3: TGTGCCAGCAGCTGGGGACAGGGGTTAGTTTATAGCAATCAGCCCCAGCATTTT. Looking up the rest from reference TRBV7-2 and TRBJ1-5 gives the full variable domain: GAGVSQSPSNKVTEKGKDVELRCDPISGHTALYWYRQSLGQGLEFLIYFQGNSAPDKSGLPSDRFSAERTGGSVSTLTIQRTQQEDSAVYLCASSWGQGLVYSNQPQHFGDGTRLSIL.

J is TRBJ1-1 and V is TRBV7-6; the D is unclear. In germline, CDR1 is SGHVS, CDR2 FNYEAQ. CDR3 length: 14 amino acids. Trimming cost V 4 bases and J 6 bases, with 15 bases left between them. The CDR3: CASSSANSNPEAFF. Written as DNA, the CDR3 is TGTGCCAGCAGCTCTGCGAACAGTAATCCTGAAGCTTTCTTT. Looking up the rest from reference TRBV7-6 and TRBJ1-1 gives the full variable domain: GAGVSQSPRYKVTKRGQDVALRCDPISGHVSLYWYRQALGQGPEFLTYFNYEAQQDKSGLPNDRFSAERPEGSISTLTIQRTEQRDSAMYRCASSSANSNPEAFFGQGTRLTVV.

This clone was counted once. The rearrangement uses TRBV27 and TRBJ2-2, with TRBD2 as a possible D gene (5 bases). The CDR3 spans 16 residues. V was pared by 7 bases and J by 3 bases, with 18 bases between. Germline loops: CDR1 MNHEY, CDR2 SMNVEV (reference sequence). The CDR3 reads CASNPRGLGDTGELFF. CDR3 bases: TGTGCCAGCAACCCCAGAGGGCTCGGGGACACCGGGGAGCTGTTTTTT.

The chain links TRBV5-1 to TRBJ2-1, with TRBD2 matching over 11 bases. The CDR3 consists of 17 residues. J was trimmed by 7 bases and V by 3 bases; bases with no gene match: 12. Germline CDR1 reads SGHRS; CDR2 reads YFSETQ. The CDR3 loop reads CASSSTFSGGAYNEQFF. DNA of the CDR3: TGCGCCAGCAGCTCCACCTTTAGCGGGGGGGCGTATAATGAGCAGTTCTTC.

This chain links TRBV7-2 with TRBJ2-7, with TRBD2 identical over 10 bases. The J segment lost 2 bases and the V segment lost 1 base, leaving 14 bases of the junction unmatched. Germline V gives CDR1 SGHTA, CDR2 FQGNSA. The CDR3 runs to 19 residues. The CDR3 nucleotides are TGTGCCAGCAGCTTAGTAGGTCTAGCGGGAGTATCTAGCGCCTACGAGCAGTACTTC. It yields the protein CASSLVGLAGVSSAYEQYF.

This sequence joins TRBV23-1 and TRBJ1-5; the D is unclear. TRBV23-1 is an ORF; its function is uncertain. The CDR3 has 16 residues. Trimming stripped 3 bases from V and 2 bases from J, with 14 bases between. CDR3 sequence: CASSHPFDGGNQPQHF. The CDR3 DNA reads TGCGCCAGCAGTCATCCTTTTGACGGGGGCAATCAGCCCCAGCATTTT.

The chain joins TRBV29-1 to TRBJ2-7; D ambiguous. With 4 bases removed from V and 2 bases from J, the gap between germline ends came to 9 bases. Germline lookup yields CDR1 SQVTM and CDR2 ANQGSEA. The CDR3 has 12 residues. This chain's CDR3 is CSVGGGAYEQYF. CDR3 sequence (DNA): TGCAGCGTTGGTGGCGGAGCCTACGAGCAGTACTTC.

This clone came up once. The chain links TRBV5-1 to TRBJ2-1; perhaps TRBD2 as D (6 bases). Per the germline V gene, CDR1 is SGHRS and CDR2 is YFSETQ. The length of the CDR3 is 13 residues. The V and J ends lost 1 base and 8 bases respectively, with 10 bases between them. The CDR3 region has the DNA TGCGCCAGCAGCTTGATCGGGAGCGATGAGCAGTTCTTC. Its translation: CASSLIGSDEQFF. Full variable domain (rest looked up from reference TRBV5-1 and TRBJ2-1): KAGVTQTPRYLIKTRGQQVTLSCSPISGHRSVSWYQQTPGQGLQFLFEYFSETQRNKGNFPGRFSGRQFSNSRSEMNVSTLELGDSALYLCASSLIGSDEQFFGPGTRLTVL.